This T cell receptor beta chain is from a study of cytomegalovirus exposure and HLA in healthy donors. A few counts support this clone. Its cognate antigen is unknown. Notes on the study in general: The study listed approximately 160 cytomegalovirus-associated TCR beta chains. Earlier analysis yielded a pattern in which most TCR beta V segments were productive about 90% or about 30% of the time. Usually a TCR sequence was rare, but some public TCRs were found in many donors. Confirmation in vitro established that a few CMV-associated chains were specific for CMV antigens.

Primers: 60 Vbeta forward and 13 Jbeta reverse. Here immunoSEQ multiplex PCR was the method, and the copy in TCRdb shows in-frame clones only, minus some. The sample yields tens of thousands of clones, 9.5% to 13% seen once. V shed 6 bases, J shed 4 bases, and the junction held 8 bases outside the gene matches. The length of the CDR3 is 15 residues. CDR1 is MDHEN, CDR2 SYDVKM, per germline. This TCR was recovered from a man in his 60s in good health and CMV-seropositive. Source material: PBMCs. V and J are TRBV28 and TRBJ2-2, with 7 bases identical to TRBD2. The CDR3 region is CASSGLSGITGELFF. As DNA, the CDR3 is TGTGCCAGCAGCGGCTTAAGCGGGATCACCGGGGAGCTGTTTTTT.